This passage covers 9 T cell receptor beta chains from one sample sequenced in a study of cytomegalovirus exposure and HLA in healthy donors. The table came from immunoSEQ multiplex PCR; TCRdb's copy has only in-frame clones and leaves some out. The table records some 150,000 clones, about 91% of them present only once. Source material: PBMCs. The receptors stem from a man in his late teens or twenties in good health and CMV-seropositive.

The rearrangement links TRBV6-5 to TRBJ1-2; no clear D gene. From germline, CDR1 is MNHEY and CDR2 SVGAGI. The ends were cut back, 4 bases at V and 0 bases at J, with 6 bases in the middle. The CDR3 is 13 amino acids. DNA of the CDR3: TGTGCCAGCAGTTCTCAGGCTAACTATGGCTACACCTTC. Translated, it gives CASSSQANYGYTF.

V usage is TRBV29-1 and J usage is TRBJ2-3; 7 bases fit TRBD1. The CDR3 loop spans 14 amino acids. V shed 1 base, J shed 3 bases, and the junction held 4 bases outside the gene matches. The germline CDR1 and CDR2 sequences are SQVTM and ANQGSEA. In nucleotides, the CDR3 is TGCAGCGTTGAAGGTCAGGGGGTAACAGATACGCAGTATTTT. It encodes CSVEGQGVTDTQYF.

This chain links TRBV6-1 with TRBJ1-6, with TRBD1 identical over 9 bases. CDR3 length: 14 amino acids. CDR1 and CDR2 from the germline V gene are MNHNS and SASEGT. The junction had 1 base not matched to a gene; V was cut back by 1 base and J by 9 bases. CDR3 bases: TGTGCCAGCAGTGAAGGGACAGGGGTTTCACCCCTCCACTTT. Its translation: CASSEGTGVSPLHF.

The DNA for the CDR3 is TGCGCCAGCAGCTTGACTAGCGGAAACACAGATACGCAGTATTTT. Translated: CASSLTSGNTDTQYF. V and J are TRBV5-1 and TRBJ2-3; 8 bases are a match to TRBD2. CDR1 SGHRS and CDR2 YFSETQ come from the germline V gene. CDR3 length equals 15 residues. After removal of 1 base from V and 2 bases from J, the junction contained 3 bases not matched to a gene.

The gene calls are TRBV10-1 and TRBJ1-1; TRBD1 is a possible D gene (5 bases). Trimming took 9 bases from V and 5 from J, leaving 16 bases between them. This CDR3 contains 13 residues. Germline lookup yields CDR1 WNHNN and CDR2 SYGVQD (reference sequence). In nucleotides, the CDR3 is TGCGCCAGTCGACGGCAGGGTGGGACTGAAGCTTTCTTT. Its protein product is CASRRQGGTEAFF.

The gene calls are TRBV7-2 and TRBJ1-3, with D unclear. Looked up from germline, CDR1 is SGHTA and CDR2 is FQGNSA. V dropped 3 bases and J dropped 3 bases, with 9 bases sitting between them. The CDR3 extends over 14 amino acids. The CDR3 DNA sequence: TGTGCCAGCAGCTTGGCGGCGGTTGGAAACACCATATATTTT. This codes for CASSLAAVGNTIYF.

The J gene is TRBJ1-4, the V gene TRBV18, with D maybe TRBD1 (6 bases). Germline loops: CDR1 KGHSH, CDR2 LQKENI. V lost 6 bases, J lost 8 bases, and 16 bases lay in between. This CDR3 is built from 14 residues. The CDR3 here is CASSPHQGNEKLFF. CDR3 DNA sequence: TGTGCCAGCTCGCCCCACCAGGGGAACGAAAAACTGTTTTTT. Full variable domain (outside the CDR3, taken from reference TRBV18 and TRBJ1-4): NAGVMQNPRHLVRRRGQEARLRCSPMKGHSHVYWYRQLPEEGLKFMVYLQKENIIDESGMPKERFSAEFPKEGPSILRIQQVVRGDSAAYFCASSPHQGNEKLFFGSGTQLSVL.

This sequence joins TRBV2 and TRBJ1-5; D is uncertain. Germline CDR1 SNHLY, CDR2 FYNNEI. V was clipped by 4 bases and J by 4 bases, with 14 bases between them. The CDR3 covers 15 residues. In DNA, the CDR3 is TGTGCCAGCAGTGTCGAGCGGCGTGAGAATCAGCCCCAGCATTTT. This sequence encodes CASSVERRENQPQHF. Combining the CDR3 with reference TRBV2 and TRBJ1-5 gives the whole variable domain EPEVTQTPSHQVTQMGQEVILRCVPISNHLYFYWYRQILGQKVEFLVSFYNNEISEKSEIFDDQFSVERPDGSNFTLKIRSTKLEDSAMYFCASSVERRENQPQHFGDGTRLSIL.

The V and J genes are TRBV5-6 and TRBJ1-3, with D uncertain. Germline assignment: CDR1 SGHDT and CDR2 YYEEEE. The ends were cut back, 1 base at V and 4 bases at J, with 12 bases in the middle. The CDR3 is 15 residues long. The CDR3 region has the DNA TGTGCCAGCAGCTTGAACAGAAGATTGGGAAACACCATATATTTT. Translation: CASSLNRRLGNTIYF. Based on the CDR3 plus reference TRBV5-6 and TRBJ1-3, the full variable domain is DAGVTQSPTHLIKTRGQQVTLRCSPKSGHDTVSWYQQALGQGPQFIFQYYEEEERQRGNFPDRFSGHQFPNYSSELNVNALLLGDSALYLCASSLNRRLGNTIYFGEGSWLTVV.